Given below is one TCR beta chain in context. The antigen is not known. Some clones are missing from TCRdb's copy, which holds only in-frame ones; the method was immunoSEQ multiplex PCR. The sample lists about 3,900 clones, 86% seen once, with roughly 3.2% in the top ten. Germline V CDR1 and CDR2: SGHKS, YYEKEE (reference sequence). The CDR3 extends over 16 amino acids. Trimming removed 4 bases at V and 6 bases at J, with 21 bases between. This sample was taken from a study of brain metastases from non-small cell lung cancer. Findings and caveats of the study: Brain metastases had lower T-cell infiltration than primary tumors. TCR repertoires overlapped largely between brain metastases and matched primaries. Compared with their matched primary tumors, about 62% of brain metastases showed expanded T-cell clones.

The sequence came from a donor over 35 with non-small cell lung cancer. Sequences were obtained from primary lung tumor tissue. V and J are TRBV5-5 and TRBJ2-3, with D perhaps being TRBD1 or TRBD2 (5 bases each). CDR3 sequence reads: CASSPLMGVPGDTQYF. The CDR3 coding sequence is TGTGCCAGCAGCCCGTTAATGGGGGTCCCCGGGGATACGCAGTATTTT. Full variable domain (rest looked up from reference TRBV5-5 and TRBJ2-3): DAGVTQSPTHLIKTRGQQVTLRCSPISGHKSVSWYQQVLGQGPQFIFQYYEKEERGRGNFPDRFSARQFPNYSSELNVNALLLGDSALYLCASSPLMGVPGDTQYFGPGTRLTVL.